This record covers a single T cell receptor beta chain. The antigen is unknown. This entry is derived from a study of blood T cells in healthy people across ages. For the study at large: The template switching approach captured approximately one barcoded beta molecule for every two T cells. Study-level points and caveats: Any changes in expanded clonotypes were possibly confounded, as donor CMV status remained unknown. Naive CD4+ cells and diversity were both higher in long-lived donors than in aged donors. While age rose, TCR beta diversity per million T cells dropped in a roughly linear way.

Using a J-beta primer mix together with a sample-barcoded 5' primer, a second PCR was run for about 6 to 11 cycles. TCRdb called the 5' RACE reads again in MiXCR, with one record for every CDR3 protein. The top ten hold 30% to 40% of the sample, which has hundreds of thousands of distinct CDR3 sequences, about 53% seen once. Sequenced input: blood. This receptor was obtained from a man aged 55 to 69 in good health.

The CDR3: CAISESSQGVNYGYTF. The CDR3 nucleotides read TGTGCCATCAGTGAGTCGAGTCAGGGTGTTAACTATGGCTACACCTTC. The J gene is TRBJ1-2, the V gene TRBV10-3, with D tentatively TRBD1 (5 bases). Per germline, CDR1 ENHRY and CDR2 SYGVKD. Trimming took off 0 bases at V and 1 base at J, with 12 bases between the two ends. CDR3 length: 16 residues.